Described below is a single T cell receptor beta chain sequence and its context. Its target antigen remains unknown. Within one base of it there is no much larger clone, and no base qualities were kept. The treatment or condition label, as the study defines it: allogeneic hematopoietic cell transplantation with graft depleted of TCRalphabeta T cells and CD19 B cells. The transplant recipients were children given TCRalphabeta/CD19-depleted allogeneic hematopoietic cell grafts. Reading the germline V gene (reference sequence) gives CDR1 MNHEY and CDR2 SMNVEV. V is clipped by 2 bases and J by 4 bases, and the sequence between their germline boundaries is 12 bases long. Including the terminal cysteine and phenylalanine, the CDR3 comprises 15 residues. Only the CDR3 region is kept as DNA, spanning 45 bases read in frame from base 1. This sample is drawn from a study of T-cell reconstitution after alpha-beta-depleted transplantation in children (dated by TCRdb to between 2015 and 2016). Describing the broader study: The study quantitatively tracked T-cell immune reconstitution after TCRalphabeta/CD19-depleted allogeneic hematopoietic cell transplantation in children using TCR repertoire profiling. General findings and caveats noted by the study authors: The apparently early alphabetaT-cell count recovery about two months after transplant was reportedly dependent on only several hundred rapidly expanded clones derived from non-depleted graft cells. The frequencies of hyperexpanded clones fell over the following months, and after one year, T-cell counts and TCRbeta diversity were mostly attributed to newly produced T cells. In some patients, the high TCRbeta diversity seen at day 60 was put down to recipient T cells and intrathymic progenitors that had survived conditioning.

The library was generated by PCR. This sample was sequenced with an Illumina HiSeq 2500. TCR library preparation used molecular barcoding, with unique molecular identifiers applied to normalize quantification of the TCRbeta repertoire. TCRdb ran its own pipeline on the public reads, namely fastp trimming at Q25 and MiXCR clone calling, and kept in-frame beta chains. Entries are consolidated by CDR3 protein sequence, retaining the most common genes and DNA. Counted in this sample were approximately 200,000 distinct CDR3 sequences; approximately 6.8% of them appeared once. Together, the top ten hold under 6% of the sample.

The sequence joins TRBV27 to TRBJ1-5; TRBD1 is possibly the D segment (5 matching bases). This sample comprised PBMCs, obtained before TCRalphabeta/CD19-depleted stem cell transplant. This TCR was recovered from a girl under three years old with combined immunodeficiency, due to receive a stem cell transplant. The nucleotide sequence is given as TGTGCCAGCAGTTTAGTCGGGACGATAAATCAGCCCCAGCATTTT. This yields the protein CASSLVGTINQPQHF.